The 18 T cell receptor beta chains reported below all come from one sample, sequenced in a study of blood T cells in healthy people across ages. Using a J-beta primer mix together with a sample-barcoded 5' primer, a second PCR was run for roughly 7 to 11 cycles. TCRdb itself ran the 5' RACE reads through MiXCR, one entry per CDR3 protein. The sample contains 700,000 to 900,000 distinct CDR3 sequences, around a quarter of which appear only once. The sample also formed part of further work on T cells of mothers and their children.

Input material: blood. The receptor set was obtained from a boy aged 10-17 years in good health.

This clonotype was seen only a few times. The chain has TRBV20-1 and TRBJ2-3; maybe TRBD2 (7 bases). V was pared by 5 bases and J by 5 bases, with 23 bases between. The CDR3 is made up of 16 amino acids. Germline loops: CDR1 DFQATT, CDR2 SNEGSKA (reference sequence). The CDR3 is CSALGLLGGGEDTQYF. CDR3 coding DNA: TGCAGTGCTCTGGGTTTATTAGGGGGAGGGGAAGATACGCAGTATTTT.

The gene calls are TRBV9 and TRBJ1-2; 11 nucleotides match TRBD1. V trimming: 3 bases; J trimming: 6 bases; junction bases outside the gene matches: 10. Germline CDR1 and CDR2: SGDLS and YYNGEE. This CDR3 region has 16 residues. CDR3 coding DNA: TGTGCCAGCAGCGCCCACCGGACAGGGGGCAATAATGGCTACACCTTC. As protein: CASSAHRTGGNNGYTF.

This chain connects TRBV19 to TRBJ2-1; 8 nucleotides match TRBD2. The germline V gene encodes CDR1 LNHDA and CDR2 SQIVND (reference sequence). The CDR3 loop spans 14 amino acids. J gave up 8 bases and V 3 bases, and 6 bases lay outside the gene matches. CDR3 protein: CASSIRGGRDEQFF. The CDR3 coding sequence is TGTGCCAGTAGTATCCGGGGGGGCCGCGATGAGCAGTTCTTC. The full variable domain, in which reference TRBV19 and TRBJ2-1 provide the parts outside the CDR3, is DGGITQSPKYLFRKEGQNVTLSCEQNLNHDAMYWYRQDPGQGLRLIYYSQIVNDFQKGDIAEGYSVSREKKESFPLTVTSAQKNPTAFYLCASSIRGGRDEQFFGPGTRLTVL.

This clonotype turned up a few times. The chain combines TRBV11-2 with TRBJ2-2, with TRBD1 as a possible D gene (5 bases). From germline, CDR1 is SGHAT and CDR2 FQNNGV. The CDR3 spans 15 residues. The V and J ends lost 9 bases and 4 bases respectively, with 18 bases between them. CDR3 coding DNA: TGTGCCAGATGGGGAAAAGGGGCCGGCACCGGGGAGCTGTTTTTT. Translated, it gives CARWGKGAGTGELFF.

This chain connects TRBV6-6 to TRBJ2-7; D is perhaps TRBD2 (5 bases). Gene TRBJ2-1 matches the end of the DNA better, so the J call may be wrong. The CDR3 has 12 residues. Looked up from germline, CDR1 is MNHNY and CDR2 is SVGAGI (reference sequence). Here the CDR3 DNA reads TGTGCCAGCGATCATGGAGGCAATGAGCAGTTCTTC. Its translation is CASDHGGNEQFF.

This clonotype was observed a few times. This chain connects TRBV7-8 to TRBJ2-7, with D perhaps matching TRBD2 (6 bases). CDR3 size: 12 residues. Germline CDR1 reads SGHVS; CDR2 reads FQNEAQ. V lost 5 bases, J lost 6 bases, and 11 bases lay in between. CDR3 nucleotides: TGTGCCAGCAGCGTCCGGGACTTCGAGCAGTACTTC. Translated: CASSVRDFEQYF. The whole variable domain, filled in from reference TRBV7-8 and TRBJ2-7, reads GAGVSQSPRYKVAKRGQDVALRCDPISGHVSLFWYQQALGQGPEFLTYFQNEAQLDKSGLPSDRFFAERPEGSVSTLKIQRTQQEDSAVYLCASSVRDFEQYFGPGTRLTVT.

This clonotype was seen a handful of times. One end of the junction does not line up with germline, which may come from a read error. The gene calls are TRBV29-1 and TRBJ2-2; D assignment may be TRBD1 or TRBD2 (5 bases each). There are 13 residues in the CDR3. The germline V gene encodes CDR1 SQVTM and CDR2 ANQGSEA. DNA for the CDR3: TGCGGCGTTTGGGACCCTGGCACCGGGGAGCTGTTTTTT. Translating it yields CGVWDPGTGELFF.

The genes are TRBV7-2 and TRBJ2-3; 7 bases are a match to TRBD1. CDR3 size: 20 residues. The junction had 20 bases not matched to a gene; V was cut back by 5 bases and J by 0 bases. CDR1 and CDR2 (germline): SGHTA, FQGNSA. CDR3 protein: CASSPRQGVTNVKSTDTQYF. DNA of the CDR3: TGTGCCAGCAGCCCCCGACAGGGCGTAACTAACGTAAAGAGCACAGATACGCAGTATTTT.

J is TRBJ1-1 and V is TRBV10-3, with a weak D call TRBD1 (5 bases). CDR1 is ENHRY and CDR2 is SYGVKD in the germline V gene. The CDR3 is 14 residues long. Trimming pared 6 bases from V and 0 bases from J, leaving 11 bases between. The CDR3 DNA reads TGTGCCATCAGAGGCAGGGCCATGAACACTGAAGCTTTCTTT. Protein product: CAIRGRAMNTEAFF.

The CDR3 spells CSASWTSGVNEQFF. Here the CDR3 DNA reads TGCAGTGCTAGCTGGACTAGCGGGGTCAATGAGCAGTTCTTC. The chain carries TRBV20-1 and TRBJ2-1, with 12 bases that match TRBD2. Looked up from germline, CDR1 is DFQATT and CDR2 is SNEGSKA (reference sequence). Trimming removed 3 bases from V and 6 bases from J; junction bases left unmatched: 3. The CDR3 is 14 residues long.

This clonotype was seen repeatedly, ten times or more. This chain links TRBV7-8 with TRBJ2-3; TRBD2 matches at 14 bases. V dropped 1 base and J dropped 2; count of bases not matched to a gene: 5. From germline, CDR1 is SGHVS and CDR2 FQNEAQ. The CDR3 is 18 amino acids. The CDR3 spells CASSLEGLAGGPTDTQYF. The CDR3 region has the DNA TGTGCCAGCAGCTTAGAAGGACTAGCGGGGGGACCCACAGATACGCAGTATTTT.

This clonotype was observed a single time. The rearrangement links TRBV19 to TRBJ1-5; 7 bases align to TRBD1. The ends lost 10 bases at V and 4 bases at J; junction bases unmatched: 7. The germline gives CDR1 LNHDA, CDR2 SQIVND (reference sequence). This CDR3 region has 13 residues. The CDR3 spells CATQGGVNQPQHF. CDR3 DNA: TGTGCCACTCAGGGGGGGGTGAATCAGCCCCAGCATTTT.

This clonotype was observed a few times. The J gene is TRBJ2-5, the V gene TRBV5-1, with TRBD1 matching 7 bases. The CDR3 length is 14 residues. V lost 6 bases to trimming and J lost 2 bases; unmatched junction nucleotides: 7. Germline assignment: CDR1 SGHRS and CDR2 YFSETQ. CDR3 coding DNA: TGCGCCAGCACCCGGGACAGTGGGCAAGAGACCCAGTACTTC. Protein: CASTRDSGQETQYF. Full variable domain (remainder filled in from reference TRBV5-1 and TRBJ2-5): KAGVTQTPRYLIKTRGQQVTLSCSPISGHRSVSWYQQTPGQGLQFLFEYFSETQRNKGNFPGRFSGRQFSNSRSEMNVSTLELGDSALYLCASTRDSGQETQYFGPGTRLLVL.

The CDR3 here is CASSYSISGSYNEQFF. DNA of the CDR3: TGTGCCAGCAGTTACTCGATTTCGGGATCCTACAATGAGCAGTTCTTC. The J gene is TRBJ2-1, the V gene TRBV6-6; D possibly corresponds to TRBD2 (5 bases). V shed 0 bases and J shed 1 base, with 10 bases lying between them. This CDR3 comprises 16 residues. The germline V gene encodes CDR1 MNHNY and CDR2 SVGAGI (reference sequence).

This chain joins TRBV28 and TRBJ1-1; maybe TRBD1 (5 bases). CDR1 and CDR2 from the germline V gene are MDHEN and SYDVKM. V was cut by 5 bases and J by 3 bases, with 13 bases left in between. The CDR3 loop spans 14 amino acids. The CDR3 loop is CASSLPRGDTEAFF. CDR3 nucleotide sequence: TGTGCCAGCAGTCTACCTCGGGGGGACACTGAAGCTTTCTTT.

As DNA, the CDR3 is TGTGCCAGCAGCTTAGTCGGGGTGGACAGCGGGGAGCTGTTTTTT. Protein: CASSLVGVDSGELFF. The rearrangement joins TRBV7-2 to TRBJ2-2, with D perhaps matching TRBD1 (6 bases). Trimming shortened V by 1 base and J by 7 bases, and 13 bases separated the two germline ends. This CDR3 is 15 amino acids long. Germline V CDR1 and CDR2: SGHTA, FQGNSA. The whole variable domain, filled in from reference TRBV7-2 and TRBJ2-2, reads GAGVSQSPSNKVTEKGKDVELRCDPISGHTALYWYRQSLGQGLEFLIYFQGNSAPDKSGLPSDRFSAERTGGSVSTLTIQRTQQEDSAVYLCASSLVGVDSGELFFGEGSRLTVL.

This chain connects TRBV28 to TRBJ2-3, with 9 bases aligning to TRBD2. Trimming cost V 3 bases and J 5 bases; bases outside gene matches: 6. Germline V lookup: CDR1 MDHEN, CDR2 SYDVKM. The CDR3 spans 15 residues. CDR3 amino acids: CASSFVLAGRDTQYF. The DNA for the CDR3 is TGTGCCAGCAGTTTTGTACTAGCGGGTCGAGATACGCAGTATTTT.

DNA for the CDR3: TGTGCCAGCAGTTTATCCTCGGGACAGGTCTCTGGAAACACCATATATTTT. The encoded protein is CASSLSSGQVSGNTIYF. V usage is TRBV28 and J usage is TRBJ1-3, with 8 bases identical to TRBD1. Germline assignment: CDR1 MDHEN and CDR2 SYDVKM. This CDR3 comprises 17 residues. J lost 0 bases, V lost 1 base, and 5 bases had no gene match.